The rows below give T cell receptor beta chains drawn from one sample of a study of cytomegalovirus exposure and HLA in healthy donors. Assay used: immunoSEQ multiplex PCR; TCRdb lists only in-frame clones, some missing. The sample consists of some 150,000 clones, around 81% of them appearing once. Sequencing was carried out using PBMCs. Receptors were obtained from a woman aged 45-65 years in good health and CMV-seronegative. Both conserved end residues are part of each CDR3. A D gene is named only where the DNA matches it firmly. Clone size appears in some rows only: once, few, many, or a class for an expanded clone.

NA	NA	TRBV2	TRBJ2-2	TGTGCCAGCAGTCCTAAGCCTGGGGAGCTGTTTTTT	CASSPKPGELFF
NA	TRBD1	TRBV5-1	TRBJ1-2	TGCGCCAGCAGCCTGACAGGGGTCAGAGAAGGCGGCTACACCTTC	CASSLTGVREGGYTF
NA	TRBD1	TRBV5-1	TRBJ1-3	TGCGCCAGCAGCTTGGGTGACAGGGGCTCTGGAAACACCATATATTTT	CASSLGDRGSGNTIYF
NA	TRBD2	TRBV9	TRBJ2-2	TGTGCCAGCAGCGTTACGGGAGGTAACACCGGGGAGCTGTTTTTT	CASSVTGGNTGELFF
NA	NA	TRBV18	TRBJ2-5	TGTGCCAGCTCACCATTGGGGGGAGAGACCCAGTACTTC	CASSPLGGETQYF
NA	TRBD1	TRBV28	TRBJ1-2	TGTGCCAGCAGCCTACAGGGGTCGGGTGGCTACACCTTC	CASSLQGSGGYTF
NA	TRBD1	TRBV5-1	TRBJ2-3	TGCGCCAGCAGCGTCGGGACAGACGCAGATACGCAGTATTTT	CASSVGTDADTQYF
few	NA	TRBV19	TRBJ1-4	TGTGCCAGTACGGAGCAGGGGTATGAAAAACTGTTTTTT	CASTEQGYEKLFF
once	TRBD1	TRBV19	TRBJ1-2	TGTGCCAGTAGTCCCTGGGACAGGGGGCATTATGGCTACACCTTC	CASSPWDRGHYGYTF
NA	NA	TRBV28	TRBJ2-7	TGTGCCAGCAGTAAATCATACGAGCAGTACTTC	CASSKSYEQYF
once	TRBD1	TRBV29-1	TRBJ2-7	TGCAGCGTTGCGGGACAGGGAGACGAGCAGTACTTC	CSVAGQGDEQYF
NA	NA	TRBV14	TRBJ1-2	TGTGCCAGCAGCCATCGACAGGCCTCCCCTAACTATGGCTACACCTTC	CASSHRQASPNYGYTF
NA	NA	TRBV7-2	TRBJ2-5	TGTGCCAGCAGCTTACCTGGGAGGCGCGCCGAGACCCAGTACTTC	CASSLPGRRAETQYF
NA	NA	TRBV5-8	TRBJ1-2	TGTGCCAGCAGCTTGGTGCATGCGGGATTCCTGTCAGTGGATGGCTACACCTTC	CASSLVHAGFLSVDGYTF
NA	TRBD2	TRBV7-2	TRBJ2-3	TGTGCCAGCAGCCCCGGGACTAGCGGGACCACAGATACGCAGTATTTT	CASSPGTSGTTDTQYF
NA	TRBD1	TRBV6-5	TRBJ1-2	TGTGCCAGCAGTTACTCGGGCAGGGGGCTTGGTGGCTACACCTTC	CASSYSGRGLGGYTF
once	TRBD1	TRBV28	TRBJ1-4	TGTGCCAGCAGTTTATCGGGACAGGGTATTGAAAAACTGTTTTTT	CASSLSGQGIEKLFF
once	NA	TRBV29-1	TRBJ2-7	TGCAGCGTTGGACTAGTCCACGAGCAGTACTTC	CSVGLVHEQYF
NA	NA	TRBV6-6	TRBJ1-3	TGTGCCAGCACCCGACAGAGCGGAAACACCATATATTTT	CASTRQSGNTIYF
NA	NA	TRBV10-3	TRBJ1-1	TGTGCCATCAGTGAAGTAAACGGGGAAGCTTTCTTT	CAISEVNGEAFF
NA	TRBD2	TRBV6-5	TRBJ2-7	TGTGCCAGCAGCCCCGGGACTAGCGACGAGCAGTACTTC	CASSPGTSDEQYF
NA	NA	TRBV27	TRBJ2-7	TGTGCCAGCAGTTTATCCCCAGGACAGTCATACGAGCAGTACTTC	CASSLSPGQSYEQYF
NA	TRBD1	TRBV7-9	TRBJ2-4	TGTGCCAGCAGCCCCCAAGGACAGGCGGGAAACATTCAGTACTTC	CASSPQGQAGNIQYF
few	NA	TRBV29-1	TRBJ2-1	TGCAGCGTTGAAATAGGAAGGGGCTCCTACAATGAGCAGTTCTTC	CSVEIGRGSYNEQFF
NA	TRBD2	TRBV10-3	TRBJ2-7	TGTGCCATCAGTGCCCTGGAAAAGCGGGAGGACTACGAGCAGTACTTC	CAISALEKREDYEQYF